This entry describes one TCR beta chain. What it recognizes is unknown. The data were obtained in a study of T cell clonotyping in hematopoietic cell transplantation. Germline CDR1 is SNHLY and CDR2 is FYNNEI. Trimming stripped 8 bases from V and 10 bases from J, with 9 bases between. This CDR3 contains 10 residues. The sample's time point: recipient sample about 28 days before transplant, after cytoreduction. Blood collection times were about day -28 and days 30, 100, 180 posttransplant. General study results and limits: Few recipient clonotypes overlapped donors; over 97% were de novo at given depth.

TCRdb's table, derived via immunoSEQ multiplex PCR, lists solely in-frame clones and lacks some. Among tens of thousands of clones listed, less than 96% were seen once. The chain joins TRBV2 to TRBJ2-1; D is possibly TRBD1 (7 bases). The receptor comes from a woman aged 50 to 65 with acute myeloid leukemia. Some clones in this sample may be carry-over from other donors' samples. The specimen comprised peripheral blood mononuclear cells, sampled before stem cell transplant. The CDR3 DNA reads TGTGCCAGCGGAGGGGGCGAGCAGTTCTTC. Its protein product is CASGGGEQFF.